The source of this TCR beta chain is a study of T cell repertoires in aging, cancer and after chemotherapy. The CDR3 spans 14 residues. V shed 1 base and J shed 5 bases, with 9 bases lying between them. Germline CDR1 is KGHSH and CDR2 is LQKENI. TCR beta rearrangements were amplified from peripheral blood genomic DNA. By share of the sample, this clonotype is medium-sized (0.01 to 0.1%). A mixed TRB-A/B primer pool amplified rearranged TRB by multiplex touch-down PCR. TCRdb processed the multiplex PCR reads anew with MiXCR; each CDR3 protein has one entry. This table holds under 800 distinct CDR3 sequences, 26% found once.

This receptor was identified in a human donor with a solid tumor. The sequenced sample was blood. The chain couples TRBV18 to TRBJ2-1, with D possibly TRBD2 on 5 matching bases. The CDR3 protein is CASSPQAGDNEQFF. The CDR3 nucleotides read TGTGCCAGCTCACCACAGGCCGGGGACAATGAGCAGTTCTTC.